This TCR beta chain was sequenced for a study of T cells in severe cutaneous drug reactions. The donors had carbamazepine-induced Stevens-Johnson syndrome or toxic epidermal necrolysis. Peripheral blood was from CBZ-SJS/TEN patients: about five Han Chinese, six European. According to its frequency, this clonotype is large. The CDR3 totals 18 residues. Germline V gene data show CDR1 as SGHTA and CDR2 as FQGNSA. TCR subtype-specific primers in iRepertoire multiplex PCR prepared libraries for bulk and single-cell sequencing. No DNA is given; TCRdb re-called the multiplex PCR reads and lists each CDR3 protein once. There are approximately 2,000 distinct CDR3 sequences in the sample, with 20% held by the top ten.

The sample consisted of PBMCs. This sequence originates from a human donor with Stevens-Johnson syndrome, a severe cutaneous drug reaction. The rearrangement links TRBV7-2 to TRBJ1-3; TCRdb gives TRBD1 as the D gene, but with no DNA this cannot be confirmed. The CDR3 loop reads CASSLDRRDRGLGNTIYF.